The rows below give T cell receptor beta chains drawn from one sample of a study of T cells in Graves' hyperthyroidism and ophthalmopathy. TCRdb called the multiplex PCR reads again in MiXCR, with one record for every CDR3 protein. The sample comprises 300,000 to 350,000 distinct CDR3 sequences, around 14% of which are singletons, and roughly 25% rests with the top ten. The source material was blood. Receptor source: a woman under 40 with Graves' hyperthyroidism. Both conserved end residues are part of each CDR3. The D gene is left open where the match is weak. Clone size is given for some rows only: seen once, a few or many times, or a class if the clone is expanded.

j_call	d_call	v_call	clone_size	cdr3_nt	cdr3_aa
TRBJ2-5	-	TRBV2	many	TGTGCCAGCTGTATCCAAGAGACCCAGTACTTC	CASCIQETQYF
TRBJ1-3	-	TRBV25-1	few	TGTGCCAGCAGTGAATATATAGTGGGAGGAAACACCATATATTTT	CASSEYIVGGNTIYF
TRBJ1-2	-	TRBV2	few	TGTGCCAGCAGGGGAACCGCCAACTATGGCTACACCTTC	CASRGTANYGYTF
TRBJ2-1	TRBD2	TRBV6-1	-	TGTGCCAGCAAGACGGGGGGAGAGCAGTTCTTC	CASKTGGEQFF
TRBJ2-1	-	TRBV28	many	TGTGCCAGCAGCCCCACTTGGAAAAGAGACAATGAGCAGTTCTTC	CASSPTWKRDNEQFF
TRBJ2-5	-	TRBV14	-	TGTGCCAGCAGCCAGCTGCGGGGCCCCCAAGAGACCCAGTACTTC	CASSQLRGPQETQYF
TRBJ2-3	TRBD2	TRBV7-8	few	TGTGCCAGCAGCCTGCTGGGCGGGAGGGCCGGGGATACGCAGTATTTT	CASSLLGGRAGDTQYF
TRBJ1-1	-	TRBV3-1	many	TGTGCCAGCAGCCAGGGAAGTGAAGCTTTCTTT	CASSQGSEAFF
TRBJ2-7	-	TRBV2	many	TGTGCCAGCAGTGCACCCCTATTCTCCTACGAGCAGTACTTC	CASSAPLFSYEQYF
TRBJ2-1	-	TRBV11-2	few	TGTGCCAGCAGCGCCGGAGTAGGGTTTGTGAGGCACAATGAGCAGTTCTTC	CASSAGVGFVRHNEQFF
TRBJ1-1	-	TRBV2	many	TGTGCCAGCACACGGACACCCGGCGCTTTCTTT	CASTRTPGAFF
TRBJ2-7	TRBD2	TRBV2	many	TGTGCCAGCAGTGTTCGGGGGGACGAGCAGTACTTC	CASSVRGDEQYF
TRBJ2-5	-	TRBV19	-	TGTGCCAGTAGCGTCCGGGGGAGCGAGACCCAGTACTTC	CASSVRGSETQYF
TRBJ2-2	TRBD1	TRBV5-1	many	TGCGCCAGCAGTGCGGGACAGGGCACCGGGGAGCTGTTTTTT	CASSAGQGTGELFF
TRBJ2-2	TRBD1	TRBV18	-	TGTGCCAGCTCACCTGCGACAGGGGGTATCACCGGGGGGCTGTTTTTT	CASSPATGGITGGLFF
TRBJ2-2	-	TRBV7-2	-	TGTGCCAGCAGGATGCTTGGTTTACAGAACACCGGGGAGCTGGTTTTT	CASRMLGLQNTGELVF
TRBJ2-1	-	TRBV6-1	many	TGTGCCAGCAGTTTAGGACTATCATCGGGCTCCTACAATGAGCAGTTCTTC	CASSLGLSSGSYNEQFF
TRBJ2-7	-	TRBV28	many	TGTGCCAGCAGACAGGGTATCTACGAGCAGTACTTC	CASRQGIYEQYF
TRBJ2-2	TRBD1	TRBV5-1	-	TGCGCCAGCAGCTTCGGACAGGGAAACACCGGGGAGCTGTTTTTT	CASSFGQGNTGELFF
TRBJ2-7	TRBD1	TRBV4-3	many	TGCGCCAGCAGCCAAGCTGGGACAGGGGCCTACGAGCAGTACTTC	CASSQAGTGAYEQYF
TRBJ2-2	TRBD2	TRBV9	few	TGTGCCAGCAGCCGGCTAGCGGGAAAGGGCGGGGAGCTGTTTTTT	CASSRLAGKGGELFF
TRBJ2-2	-	TRBV24-1	many	TGTGCCACCAGTGGGGGGCCCGGGGAGCTGTTTTTT	CATSGGPGELFF
TRBJ2-7	TRBD2	TRBV2	many	TGTGCCAGCAGTGACCTAGCGGGAGCGAACGAGCAGTACTTC	CASSDLAGANEQYF
TRBJ1-4	-	TRBV20-1	few	TGCAGTGCCCGGACATCGACTAATGAAAAACTGTTTTTT	CSARTSTNEKLFF
TRBJ1-1	TRBD1	TRBV7-9	many	TGTGCCAGCAGCTCCGGGACAGGGGGCCAGGACACTGAAGCTTTCTTT	CASSSGTGGQDTEAFF
TRBJ2-7	-	TRBV12-3/TRBV12-4	many	TGTGCCAGCAGTACGGACTACGAGCAGTACTTC	CASSTDYEQYF
TRBJ1-4	-	TRBV12-3/TRBV12-4	many	TGTGCCAGCAGCATCGGACAGACAACTAATGAAAAACTGTTTTTT	CASSIGQTTNEKLFF
TRBJ1-1	-	TRBV7-2	-	TGTGCCAGCAGAGAGGGGGGGCGGACTGAAGCTTTCTTT	CASREGGRTEAFF
TRBJ2-1	-	TRBV7-8	many	TGTGCCAGCAGCACAATTCAAACCTGGGGTGAGCAGTTCTTC	CASSTIQTWGEQFF
TRBJ1-4	-	TRBV24-1	many	TGTGCCACCAGTGGGGGTAATGAAAAACTGTTTTTT	CATSGGNEKLFF
TRBJ2-1	-	TRBV27	many	TGTGCCAGCAGTTTCTCTCCCTCCTACAATGAGCAGTTCTTC	CASSFSPSYNEQFF
TRBJ2-3	-	TRBV20-1	-	TGCAGTGCCCCCCGTGAGGGGGGCTACACAGATACGCAGTATTTT	CSAPREGGYTDTQYF
TRBJ2-7	-	TRBV2	few	TGTGCCAGCAGCCCCGACCGAGACCCAACCTACGAGCAGTACTTC	CASSPDRDPTYEQYF
TRBJ2-3	-	TRBV5-5	many	TGTGCCAGCAGCTTTTTGGGTGGGGCCGGCACAGATACGCAGTATTTT	CASSFLGGAGTDTQYF
TRBJ2-3	TRBD2	TRBV24-1	-	TGTGCCACCAGTGATTCACTAGCGGTCACAGATACGCAGTATTTT	CATSDSLAVTDTQYF
TRBJ2-3	TRBD2	TRBV2	many	TGTGCCAGCCTAGCGGGAGGCACAGATACGCAGTATTTT	CASLAGGTDTQYF
TRBJ2-3	TRBD1	TRBV12-3/TRBV12-4	few	TGTGCCAGCAATAAACGGGGATGGCGTTTGGGACAGGAGATATCAACAGATACGCAGTATTTT	CASNKRGWRLGQEISTDTQYF
TRBJ2-1	TRBD2	TRBV11-2	few	TGTGCCAGCAGACCGACCCCTCGGCGGGAGAATGAGCAGTTCTTC	CASRPTPRRENEQFF
TRBJ1-4	TRBD1	TRBV6-5	-	TGTGCCAGCAGTTCGAAGGGACAGGGCTCGGAAAAACTGTTTTTT	CASSSKGQGSEKLFF
TRBJ2-3	-	TRBV5-8	-	TGTGCCAGCAGCTTAAGTTCTACGAGCACAGATACGCAGTATTTT	CASSLSSTSTDTQYF
TRBJ2-2	-	TRBV27	-	TGTGCCAGCAGTTTATGGCAGAACACCGGGGAGCTGTTTTTT	CASSLWQNTGELFF
TRBJ2-5	-	TRBV13	many	TGTGCCAGCAGCTTAGCCCAGGACTCACAAGAGACCCAGTACTTC	CASSLAQDSQETQYF
TRBJ2-3	-	TRBV20-1	many	TGCAGCACACCCGAGGAACAGGGTACAGATACGCAGTATTTT	CSTPEEQGTDTQYF
TRBJ2-7	-	TRBV4-2	-	TGTGCCAGCAGCCAAGATGCACCCGGTAGCTCCTACGAGCAGTACTTC	CASSQDAPGSSYEQYF
TRBJ2-1	-	TRBV20-1	many	TGCAGTGCTATAAACCGGGACGGCGGATTCGGTGAGCAGTTCTTC	CSAINRDGGFGEQFF
TRBJ1-3	-	TRBV20-1	few	TGCAGTGCTAGTTGGGACGATAGCTCTGGAAACACCATATATTTT	CSASWDDSSGNTIYF
TRBJ2-2	-	TRBV7-2	few	TGTGCCAGCAGCATCGGGGGGCGGCTGACCGGGGAGCTGTTTTTT	CASSIGGRLTGELFF
TRBJ1-1	TRBD1	TRBV6-2/TRBV6-3	many	TGTGCCAGCAGTTACCCCTTTCTTCCCGGGACAGGGTTTAGGACTGAAGCTTTCTTT	CASSYPFLPGTGFRTEAFF
TRBJ1-4	-	TRBV12-3/TRBV12-4	few	TGTGCCAGCAGCGGAACATCTGGACTGTTTTTT	CASSGTSGLFF
TRBJ1-5	-	TRBV30	-	TGTGCCTGGAAGGGGGACTACAATCAGCCCCAGCATTTT	CAWKGDYNQPQHF
TRBJ1-1	TRBD1	TRBV6-1	-	TGTGCCAGCAGCCTACAGGGGATGACTGAAGCTTTCTTT	CASSLQGMTEAFF
TRBJ2-1	-	TRBV9	-	TGTGCCAGCAGCGTACTGCCGTTCTACGAGCAGTTCTTC	CASSVLPFYEQFF
TRBJ2-6	-	TRBV7-9	many	TGTGCCAGCAGCTTAGGGGTGGCTGGGGCCAACGTCCTGACTTTC	CASSLGVAGANVLTF